This TCR beta chain emerged from a study of blood T cell repertoires in COVID-19. Across the whole study: PBMCs, B-cell-depleted T cells, or T cells were the source of the cDNA or gDNA that made up the material.

Germline CDR1 SGHNT, CDR2 YENEEA. The trim removed 5 bases at V and 6 bases at J, leaving 9 bases unmatched. The CDR3 runs 15 residues. Only in-frame clones appear in the TCRdb table, and some are missing; sequencing was by immunoSEQ multiplex PCR. The sample includes about 49,000 clones, roughly 77% of them seen just once. The receptor was isolated from a man between 65 and 85 years old with active or convalescent COVID-19. J is TRBJ2-7 and V is TRBV11-3; 11 nucleotides agree with TRBD2. Sequenced material: peripheral blood. Here the CDR3 reads CASSPALAGVLEQYF. Written as DNA, the CDR3 is TGTGCCAGCAGCCCCGCACTAGCGGGAGTGCTCGAGCAGTACTTC.